What follows are 10 T cell receptor beta chains derived from one specimen sequenced in a study of blood T cell repertoires in COVID-19. Some clones are missing from TCRdb's copy, which holds only in-frame ones; the method was immunoSEQ multiplex PCR. The data show roughly 260,000 clones, about 90% seen once. The specimen was peripheral blood. The source is a woman under 40 with COVID-19, enrolled during active disease.

This rearrangement joins TRBV2 to TRBJ2-1; 13 bases align to TRBD2. After removal of 8 bases from V and 7 bases from J, the junction contained 8 bases not matched to a gene. The CDR3 is 15 amino acids. CDR1 SNHLY and CDR2 FYNNEI come from the germline V gene. The CDR3 sequence: CASRRLAGGWNEQFF. The CDR3 region has the DNA TGTGCCAGCCGTAGACTAGCGGGAGGTTGGAATGAGCAGTTCTTC.

Only a few counts were recorded for this clone. The chain couples TRBV6-6 to TRBJ2-7; tentative D call: TRBD2 (5 bases). Germline V gives CDR1 MNHNY, CDR2 SVGAGI (reference sequence). There are 12 residues in the CDR3. Trimming stripped 5 bases from V and 4 bases from J, with 9 bases between. The DNA of the CDR3 is TGTGCCAGCAGTACTAGTCGGTACGAGCAGTACTTC. Translation: CASSTSRYEQYF.

The J gene is TRBJ2-5, the V gene TRBV9; 7 bases map to TRBD2. With V trimmed by 4 bases and J by 1 base, 7 bases remained unmatched. Looked up from germline, CDR1 is SGDLS and CDR2 is YYNGEE. The CDR3 runs to 15 residues. The CDR3 sequence: CASSPSPGGQETQYF. DNA for the CDR3: TGTGCCAGCAGCCCTTCGCCGGGGGGCCAAGAGACCCAGTACTTC.

J is TRBJ2-6 and V is TRBV5-4, with TRBD2 matching over 11 bases. Germline assignment: CDR1 SGHNT and CDR2 YYREEE (reference sequence). CDR3 length: 19 amino acids. J gave up 3 bases and V 6 bases, and 14 bases lay outside the gene matches. Here the CDR3 DNA reads TGTGCCAGCACCAGGGGGCTCACTAGCGGGAGCGGTGGGGCCAACGTCCTGACTTTC. Residues: CASTRGLTSGSGGANVLTF.

The chain combines TRBV28 with TRBJ2-7; D is possibly TRBD2 (5 bases). The germline CDR1 and CDR2 sequences are MDHEN and SYDVKM. V was trimmed by 9 bases and J by 6 bases, leaving 21 bases between them. The CDR3 contains 14 residues. The CDR3, as DNA: TGTGCCAGTTACCGAGGGATAAGCGACCTCGAGCAGTACTTC. As protein: CASYRGISDLEQYF.

The chain joins TRBV30 to TRBJ1-1; tentatively, D is TRBD1 (5 bases). Between the trimmed V and J ends, which lost 2 bases and 4 bases, there was a span of 11 bases. Germline values: CDR1 GTSNPN, CDR2 SVGIG (reference sequence). The CDR3 covers 13 residues. In DNA, the CDR3 is TGTGCCTGGAGTCTAGGGGTAGGCACTGAAGCTTTCTTT. This sequence encodes CAWSLGVGTEAFF.

J is TRBJ1-2 and V is TRBV9; 7 bases align to TRBD1. There are 12 residues in the CDR3. V lost 4 bases, J lost 11 bases, and 8 bases stayed unmatched. CDR1 is SGDLS and CDR2 is YYNGEE in the germline V gene. The CDR3, as DNA: TGTGCCAGCAGCACAACGACAGGGACTTACACCTTC. Translated: CASSTTTGTYTF.

The rearrangement uses TRBV2 and TRBJ2-5; 11 positions agree with TRBD2. The CDR3 loop spans 16 amino acids. CDR1 is SNHLY, CDR2 FYNNEI, per germline. V lost 5 bases and J lost 1; bases outside the gene matches: 6. In nucleotides, the CDR3 is TGTGCCAGCAGTCACACTAGCGGGAGCTTCCAAGAGACCCAGTACTTC. Amino acids: CASSHTSGSFQETQYF.

The V gene is TRBV30, the J gene TRBJ2-5, with D perhaps matching TRBD1 (5 bases). Trimming removed 3 bases at V and 5 bases at J, with 13 bases between. The CDR3 sequence is 13 residues long. CDR1 GTSNPN and CDR2 SVGIG come from the germline V gene (reference sequence). In DNA form, the CDR3 reads TGTGCCTGGAGCCCCAGGGCAGGGGAGACCCAGTACTTC. It codes for CAWSPRAGETQYF.

This clone was seen only once. This chain connects TRBV28 to TRBJ1-5; TRBD1 agrees at 7 bases. Germline CDR1 MDHEN, CDR2 SYDVKM. CDR3 size: 15 residues. V shed 2 bases, J shed 4 bases, and the junction held 5 bases outside the gene matches. DNA of the CDR3: TGTGCCAGCAGTTTAGTTGGGACAGAAAATCAGCCCCAGCATTTT. Its protein product is CASSLVGTENQPQHF. The whole variable domain, remainder taken from reference TRBV28 and TRBJ1-5, is DVKVTQSSRYLVKRTGEKVFLECVQDMDHENMFWYRQDPGLGLRLIYFSYDVKMKEKGDIPEGYSVSREKKERFSLILESASTNQTSMYLCASSLVGTENQPQHFGDGTRLSIL.